Listed below are T cell receptor beta chains from one sample, sequenced in a study of cytomegalovirus exposure and HLA in healthy donors. Data came from immunoSEQ multiplex PCR; TCRdb stores just in-frame clones and leaves some out. The sample shows about 200,000 clones, roughly three quarters of them seen only once. Source material: PBMCs. These receptors originate from a male donor in good health and CMV-seropositive. The CDR3 runs from the conserved cysteine through the conserved F or W. The D gene is left open where the match is weak. Clone sizes are given selectively: once, few, many, or a class where the clone is expanded.

j_gene,v_gene,abundance,d_gene,CDR3aa,CDR3nt
TRBJ2-1,TRBV2,NA,NA,CASSESGGRDEQFF,TGTGCCAGCAGTGAAAGCGGAGGTCGCGATGAGCAGTTCTTC
TRBJ2-7,TRBV10-3,NA,TRBD2,CASGSAGGDYEQYF,TGTGCTTCCGGGTCGGCGGGGGGGGACTACGAGCAGTACTTC
TRBJ2-5,TRBV2,NA,NA,CASSFTRKETQYF,TGTGCCAGCAGCTTTACTAGAAAGGAGACCCAGTACTTC
TRBJ2-7,TRBV5-1,NA,NA,CASSARGGEQYF,TGCGCCAGCAGCGCGCGAGGGGGCGAGCAGTACTTC
TRBJ1-5,TRBV30,NA,NA,CACSSEDSNQPQHF,TGTGCCTGCAGCTCAGAGGATAGCAATCAGCCCCAGCATTTT
TRBJ2-1,TRBV6-5,NA,NA,CASSEWRTNNEQFF,TGTGCCAGCAGTGAATGGAGGACGAACAATGAGCAGTTCTTC
TRBJ1-4,TRBV7-2,NA,TRBD1,CASSSYSGTGGEKLFF,TGTGCCAGCAGCTCCTACTCCGGGACAGGCGGAGAAAAACTGTTTTTT
TRBJ2-7,TRBV7-3,NA,NA,CASSLSRDYEQYF,TGTGCCAGCAGCTTATCTCGGGACTACGAGCAGTACTTC
TRBJ2-1,TRBV7-3,once,NA,CASSLGREQFF,TGTGCCAGCAGTCTTGGGCGTGAGCAGTTCTTC
TRBJ2-7,TRBV27,NA,NA,CASSLYRGNSPGEQYF,TGTGCCAGCAGTTTATATCGCGGAAACTCCCCGGGGGAGCAGTACTTC
TRBJ2-7,TRBV2,NA,NA,CASSRGQPSYEQYF,TGTGCCAGCAGCCGCGGACAGCCCTCCTACGAGCAGTACTTC
TRBJ2-7,TRBV29-1,few,TRBD2,CSFTSSGAYEQYF,TGCAGCTTTACATCTAGCGGGGCCTACGAGCAGTACTTC
TRBJ1-5,TRBV11-2,NA,NA,CASSLDFRTANQPQHF,TGTGCCAGCAGCTTAGATTTCCGGACAGCGAATCAGCCCCAGCATTTT
TRBJ2-5,TRBV6-5,few,NA,CASSPDQETQYF,TGTGCCAGCAGCCCCGACCAAGAGACCCAGTACTTC
TRBJ2-2,TRBV9,once,NA,CASSVEVLRVGELFF,TGTGCCAGCAGCGTAGAAGTACTGCGAGTCGGGGAGCTGTTTTTT
TRBJ1-6,TRBV11-2,NA,NA,CASSPQGRYSPLHF,TGTGCCAGCAGCCCCCAGGGGAGATATTCACCCCTCCACTTT
TRBJ1-5,TRBV28,NA,NA,CAGTRGANQPQHF,TGTGCCGGTACTCGGGGGGCCAATCAGCCCCAGCATTTT
TRBJ2-3,TRBV19,NA,NA,CASSIDPGGTDTQYF,TGTGCCAGTAGTATAGACCCAGGGGGCACAGATACGCAGTATTTT
TRBJ2-3,TRBV11-2,NA,TRBD2,CASSSGTSLNTDTQYF,TGTGCCAGCAGCTCGGGGACTAGCTTAAACACAGATACGCAGTATTTT
TRBJ2-5,TRBV9,NA,TRBD2,CASSVRLAGGKETQYF,TGTGCCAGCAGCGTAAGACTAGCGGGGGGGAAAGAGACCCAGTACTTC
TRBJ2-5,TRBV6-6,NA,TRBD2,CASSYSGLAVDETQYF,TGTGCCAGCAGTTACTCGGGACTAGCAGTAGACGAGACCCAGTACTTC
TRBJ2-7,TRBV4-1,NA,NA,CASSPSLTVNEQYF,TGCGCCAGCAGCCCCTCCCTCACAGTTAACGAGCAGTACTTC
TRBJ1-5,TRBV19,NA,TRBD1,CASSTARDRSWLNQPQHF,TGTGCCAGTAGTACCGCCCGGGACAGAAGTTGGCTTAATCAGCCCCAGCATTTT
TRBJ2-2,TRBV5-1,once,TRBD1,CASSGSGQGFGELFF,TGCGCCAGCAGCGGTTCGGGACAGGGGTTCGGGGAGCTGTTTTTT
TRBJ1-1,TRBV6-6,NA,NA,CARGKLQGVGTEAFF,TGTGCCAGGGGTAAGCTACAGGGAGTCGGCACTGAAGCTTTCTTT
TRBJ2-3,TRBV4-1,NA,NA,CASSQDRDSPQDTQYF,TGCGCCAGCAGCCAAGATCGGGACTCTCCTCAAGATACGCAGTATTTT
TRBJ2-3,TRBV10-3,NA,TRBD2,CATAVGGNSIDTQYF,TGTGCCACCGCGGTCGGGGGGAATAGTATAGATACGCAGTATTTT
TRBJ1-1,TRBV6-1,few,NA,CASLDRLNTEAFF,TGTGCCAGCCTTGACAGGCTGAACACTGAAGCTTTCTTT
TRBJ1-5,TRBV5-6,NA,NA,CASSMGGNQPQHF,TGTGCCAGCAGCATGGGAGGGAATCAGCCCCAGCATTTT
TRBJ2-7,TRBV12-1,NA,NA,CASSFRAAVSYEQYF,TGTGCCAGCAGCTTTCGTGCTGCAGTATCCTACGAGCAGTACTTC
TRBJ2-1,TRBV4-1,once,NA,CASSQERGLPDNEQFF,TGCGCCAGCAGCCAAGAGCGGGGGCTTCCGGACAATGAGCAGTTCTTC
TRBJ1-2,TRBV7-2,NA,TRBD1,CASSPSWTGGLYTF,TGTGCCAGCAGCCCTAGTTGGACAGGGGGCCTCTACACCTTC
TRBJ2-5,TRBV11-2,NA,TRBD1,CASSTDREETQYF,TGTGCCAGCAGCACCGACAGGGAAGAGACCCAGTACTTC
TRBJ2-2,TRBV7-2,NA,TRBD1,CASSLLTGAGELFF,TGTGCCAGCAGCCTATTGACAGGGGCCGGGGAGCTGTTTTTT
TRBJ1-4,TRBV10-3,NA,NA,CAISDWQGVTNEKLFF,TGTGCCATCAGTGATTGGCAGGGTGTCACTAATGAAAAACTGTTTTTT
TRBJ1-1,TRBV4-2,few,TRBD1,CASSRYRQGLGTEAFF,TGTGCCAGCAGCCGTTATAGACAGGGGCTAGGCACTGAAGCTTTCTTT
TRBJ1-1,TRBV10-3,NA,NA,CAISEMGGGTEAFF,TGTGCCATCAGTGAGATGGGGGGAGGCACTGAAGCTTTCTTT